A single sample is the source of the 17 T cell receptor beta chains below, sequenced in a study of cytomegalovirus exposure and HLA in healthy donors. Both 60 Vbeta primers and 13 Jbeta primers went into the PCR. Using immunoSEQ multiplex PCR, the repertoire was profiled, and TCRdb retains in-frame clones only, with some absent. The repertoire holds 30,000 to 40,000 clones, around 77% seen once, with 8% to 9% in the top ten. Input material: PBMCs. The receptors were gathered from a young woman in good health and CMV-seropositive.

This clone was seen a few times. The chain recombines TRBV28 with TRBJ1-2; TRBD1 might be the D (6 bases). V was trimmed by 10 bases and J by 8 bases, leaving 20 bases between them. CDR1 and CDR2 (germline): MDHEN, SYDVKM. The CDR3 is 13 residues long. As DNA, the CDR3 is TGTGCCACCGTTACTCCAGGGGCCTACGGCTACACCTTC. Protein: CATVTPGAYGYTF.

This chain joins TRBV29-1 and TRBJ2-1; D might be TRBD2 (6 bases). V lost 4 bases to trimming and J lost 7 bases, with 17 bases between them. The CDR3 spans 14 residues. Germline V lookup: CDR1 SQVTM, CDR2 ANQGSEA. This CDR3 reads CSVVIVRGENEQFF. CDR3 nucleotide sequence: TGCAGCGTTGTAATCGTCCGCGGGGAGAATGAGCAGTTCTTC.

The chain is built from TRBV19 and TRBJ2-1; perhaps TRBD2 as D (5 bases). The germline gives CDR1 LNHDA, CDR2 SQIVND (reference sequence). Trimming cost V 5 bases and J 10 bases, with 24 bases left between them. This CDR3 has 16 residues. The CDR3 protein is CASSPVGLASPSEQFF. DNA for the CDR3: TGTGCCAGTAGTCCGGTCGGGCTAGCAAGTCCGTCGGAGCAGTTCTTC.

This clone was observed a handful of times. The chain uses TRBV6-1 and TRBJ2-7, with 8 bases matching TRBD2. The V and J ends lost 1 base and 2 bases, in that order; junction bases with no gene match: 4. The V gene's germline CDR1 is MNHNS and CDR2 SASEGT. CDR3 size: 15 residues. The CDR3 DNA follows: TGTGCCAGCAGTGAAGATCCGGGGGGGCCCTACGAGCAGTACTTC. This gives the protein CASSEDPGGPYEQYF.

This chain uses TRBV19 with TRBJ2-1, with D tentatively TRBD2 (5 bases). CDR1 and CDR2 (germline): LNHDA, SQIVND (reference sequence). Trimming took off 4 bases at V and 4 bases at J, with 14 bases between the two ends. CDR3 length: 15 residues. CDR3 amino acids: CASSTTRGTYNEQFF. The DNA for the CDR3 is TGTGCCAGTAGTACCACTCGGGGAACATACAATGAGCAGTTCTTC.

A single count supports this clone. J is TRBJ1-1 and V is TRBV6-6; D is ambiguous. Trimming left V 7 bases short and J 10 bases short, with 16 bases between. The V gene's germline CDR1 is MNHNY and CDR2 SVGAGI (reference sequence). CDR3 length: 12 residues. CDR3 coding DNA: TGTGCCAGCAACAACCGAGGGCGGATAGCTTTCTTT. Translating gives CASNNRGRIAFF.

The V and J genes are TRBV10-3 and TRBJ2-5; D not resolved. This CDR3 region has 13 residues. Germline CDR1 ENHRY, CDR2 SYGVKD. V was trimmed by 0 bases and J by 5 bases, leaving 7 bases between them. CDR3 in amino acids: CAISESPRETQYF. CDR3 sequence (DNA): TGTGCCATCAGTGAGTCCCCCCGGGAGACCCAGTACTTC.

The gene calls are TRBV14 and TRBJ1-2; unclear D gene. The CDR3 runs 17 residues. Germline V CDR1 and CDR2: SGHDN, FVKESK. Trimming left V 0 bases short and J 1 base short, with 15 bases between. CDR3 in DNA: TGTGCCAGCAGCCAAGATCAGGTGGAGGCCCGTAACTATGGCTACACCTTC. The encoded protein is CASSQDQVEARNYGYTF.

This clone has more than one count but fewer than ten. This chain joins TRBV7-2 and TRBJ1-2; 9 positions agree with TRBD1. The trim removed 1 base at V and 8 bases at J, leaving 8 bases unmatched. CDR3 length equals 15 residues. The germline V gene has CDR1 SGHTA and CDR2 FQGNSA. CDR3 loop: CASSLDAQGAGGYTF. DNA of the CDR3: TGTGCCAGCAGCTTAGACGCACAGGGGGCCGGCGGCTACACCTTC. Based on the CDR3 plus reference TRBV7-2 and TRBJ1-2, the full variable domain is GAGVSQSPSNKVTEKGKDVELRCDPISGHTALYWYRQSLGQGLEFLIYFQGNSAPDKSGLPSDRFSAERTGGSVSTLTIQRTQQEDSAVYLCASSLDAQGAGGYTFGSGTRLTVV.

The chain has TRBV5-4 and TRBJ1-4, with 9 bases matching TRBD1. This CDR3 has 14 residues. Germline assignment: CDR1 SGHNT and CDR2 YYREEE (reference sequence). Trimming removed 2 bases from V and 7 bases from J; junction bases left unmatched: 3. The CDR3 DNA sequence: TGTGCCAGCAGCTTACAGGGGGCTAGTGAAAAACTGTTTTTT. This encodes CASSLQGASEKLFF. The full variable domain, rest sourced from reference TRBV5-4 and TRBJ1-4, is ETGVTQSPTHLIKTRGQQVTLRCSSQSGHNTVSWYQQALGQGPQFIFQYYREEENGRGNFPPRFSGLQFPNYSSELNVNALELDDSALYLCASSLQGASEKLFFGSGTQLSVL.

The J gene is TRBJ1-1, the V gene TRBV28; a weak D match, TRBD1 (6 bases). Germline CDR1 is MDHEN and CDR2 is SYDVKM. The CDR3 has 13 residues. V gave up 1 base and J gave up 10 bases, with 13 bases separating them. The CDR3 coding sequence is TGTGCCAGCAGTTTATCCGGGGGGCCCCGAGCTTTCTTT. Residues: CASSLSGGPRAFF.

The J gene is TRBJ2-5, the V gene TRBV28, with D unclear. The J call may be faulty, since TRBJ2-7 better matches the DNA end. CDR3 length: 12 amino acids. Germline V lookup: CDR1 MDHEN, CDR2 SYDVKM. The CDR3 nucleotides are TGTGCCAGCAGTGTAGTAACCTACGAGCAGTACTTC. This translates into CASSVVTYEQYF.

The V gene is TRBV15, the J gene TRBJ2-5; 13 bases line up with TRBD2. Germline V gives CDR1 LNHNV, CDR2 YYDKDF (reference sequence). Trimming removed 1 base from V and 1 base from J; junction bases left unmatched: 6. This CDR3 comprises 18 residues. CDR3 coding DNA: TGTGCCACCAGCAGAGCCCCCTGGACTAGCGGGGGCCAAGAGACCCAGTACTTC. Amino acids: CATSRAPWTSGGQETQYF.

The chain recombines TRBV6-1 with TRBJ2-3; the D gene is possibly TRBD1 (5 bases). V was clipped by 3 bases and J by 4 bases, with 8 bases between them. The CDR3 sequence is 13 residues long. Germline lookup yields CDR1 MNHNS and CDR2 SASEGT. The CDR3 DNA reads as TGTGCCAGCAGTGAGGGGCCCGCAGATACGCAGTATTTT. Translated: CASSEGPADTQYF.

Here the CDR3 reads CASSSGLAGALYEQYF. For the CDR3, the DNA is TGTGCCAGCAGCAGTGGCCTAGCGGGAGCTCTTTACGAGCAGTACTTC. This chain joins TRBV21-1 and TRBJ2-7; TRBD2 was called by the table and not checked on the DNA. TRBV21-1 is labeled a pseudogene. The CDR3 runs to 16 residues.

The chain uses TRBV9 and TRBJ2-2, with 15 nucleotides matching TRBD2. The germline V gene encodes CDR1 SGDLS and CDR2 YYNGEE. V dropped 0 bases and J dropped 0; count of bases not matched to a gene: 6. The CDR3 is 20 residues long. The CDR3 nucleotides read TGTGCCAGCAGCGTAGTTTCAGGACTAGCGGGAGGGCCGAACACCGGGGAGCTGTTTTTT. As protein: CASSVVSGLAGGPNTGELFF.

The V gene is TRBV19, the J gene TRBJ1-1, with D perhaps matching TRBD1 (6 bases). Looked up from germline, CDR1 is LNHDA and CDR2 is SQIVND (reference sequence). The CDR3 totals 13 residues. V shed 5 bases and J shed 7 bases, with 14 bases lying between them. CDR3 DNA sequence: TGTGCCAGTAGTTCGAGTCGGACAGTTGAAGCTTTCTTT. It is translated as CASSSSRTVEAFF.